Listed below are T cell receptor beta chains from one sample, sequenced in a study of T cell changes during pregnancy in multiple sclerosis. Sequencing was performed with immunoSEQ multiplex PCR; in TCRdb, only in-frame clones are kept and a portion is missing. The sample lists tens of thousands of clones, over 85% occurring once. Material: CD4+ T cells from peripheral blood mononuclear cells, obtained after pregnancy. All receptors come from a female donor in good health, enrolled as a control in a pregnancy study. CDR3s leave out the opening cysteine and the closing phenylalanine or tryptophan. Size tells how often a clone was seen (once, few, many) or the class of an expanded clone, and some rows leave it out.

size: .; V: TRBV6-1; CDR3: ASSRTTTYNEQF
size: .; V: TRBV7-3; CDR3: ASSTNRGETQY
size: .; V: TRBV11-2; CDR3: ASSLIRTVNNEQY
size: few; V: TRBV9; CDR3: ASSVGPGGREAF
size: .; V: TRBV5-1; CDR3: ASRLDRAASPLH
size: .; V: TRBV27; CDR3: ASSIGLATYNEQF
size: .; V: TRBV7-3; CDR3: ASSFEGTSGINEQF
size: .; V: TRBV9; CDR3: ASSGLAGGIDTQY
size: .; V: TRBV4-1; CDR3: ASSQVDMGLASYNEQF
size: .; V: TRBV9; CDR3: ASSVVSPGELF
size: .; V: TRBV5-1; CDR3: ASSQRSVGETQY
size: .; V: TRBV6-1; CDR3: ASSAQLAGEQF
size: .; V: TRBV5-1; CDR3: ASSFGLAGGRPAPDTQY
size: .; V: TRBV9; CDR3: ASSSPGTSGGAWAGELF
size: .; V: TRBV29-1; CDR3: SVRGTENTEAF
size: .; V: TRBV5-1; CDR3: ASTVEGGSYNEQF
size: .; V: TRBV10-3; CDR3: AISESGQGARTEAF
size: .; V: TRBV4-1; CDR3: ASSRDRATGELF
size: .; V: TRBV10-3; CDR3: AIRSQGVDTEAF
size: .; V: TRBV11-3; CDR3: ASSLGGPLTDTQY
size: .; V: TRBV5-1; CDR3: ASSLAQAGLTGYT
size: .; V: TRBV5-6; CDR3: ASSLFGPGGLYEQY
size: .; V: TRBV9; CDR3: ASSVGAGATYEQY
size: .; V: TRBV5-4; CDR3: ASSRSGGGSYNEQF
size: .; V: TRBV2; CDR3: ASTLDSPRGYT
size: .; V: TRBV15; CDR3: ATSRAPSGGAIEQF
size: .; V: TRBV6-8; CDR3: ASSYSTGRADTQY
size: .; V: TRBV9; CDR3: ASSVGAGLDTQY